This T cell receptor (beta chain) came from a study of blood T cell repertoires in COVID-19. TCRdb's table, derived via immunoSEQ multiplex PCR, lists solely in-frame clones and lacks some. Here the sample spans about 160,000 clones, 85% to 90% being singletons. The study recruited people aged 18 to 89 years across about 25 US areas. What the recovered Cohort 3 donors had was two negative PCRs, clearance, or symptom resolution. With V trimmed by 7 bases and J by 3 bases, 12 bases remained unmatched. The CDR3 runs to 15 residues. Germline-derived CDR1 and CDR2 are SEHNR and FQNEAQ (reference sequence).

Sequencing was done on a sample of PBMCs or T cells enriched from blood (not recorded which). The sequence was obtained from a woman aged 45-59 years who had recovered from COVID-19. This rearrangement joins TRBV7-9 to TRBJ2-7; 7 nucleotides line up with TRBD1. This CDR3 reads CASTPRQGTFYEQYF. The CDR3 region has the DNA TGTGCCAGCACCCCAAGACAGGGTACCTTCTACGAGCAGTACTTC.